A selection of T cell receptor beta chains follows, all from one sample in a study of PD-L1 blockade in urothelial cancer. Produced via immunoSEQ multiplex PCR; TCRdb's table is partial and in-frame only. The sample lists roughly 40,000 clones; more than 65% were seen once. The material was PBMCs, obtained around atezolizumab (anti-PD-L1) treatment. The receptor source for this set is a man between 65 and 79 years old with urothelial cancer. CDR3s include the opening cysteine and the closing phenylalanine or tryptophan. The D gene is left open where the match is weak. Clone size is given for some rows only: seen once, a few or many times, or a class if the clone is expanded.

D	size	V	J	DNA	CDR3
TRBD2	once	TRBV19	TRBJ2-7	TGTGCTAGTAGTTCCTCCCGGACTAGCGGGGGAGCCTACGAGCAGTACTTC	CASSSSRTSGGAYEQYF
-	-	TRBV15	TRBJ2-6	TGTGCCACCAGCAGAGACGAACAGGGCTCATTCTCTGGGGCCAACGTCCTGACTTTC	CATSRDEQGSFSGANVLTF
TRBD1	-	TRBV6-5	TRBJ2-4	TGTGCCAGCACCGCGGACAGGGGAACCAAAAACATTCAGTACTTC	CASTADRGTKNIQYF
-	-	TRBV9	TRBJ2-7	TGTGCCAGCAGCGCGGGGGGGACAGACTACGAGCAGTACTTC	CASSAGGTDYEQYF
-	-	TRBV19	TRBJ2-1	TGTGCCAGTAGTATACCGCTAGCTTCAGGAGGCTTGTGGGGGCGGGAGCAGTTCTTC	CASSIPLASGGLWGREQFF
-	-	TRBV28	TRBJ1-2	TGTGCCACTTCCGGTCCCTATGGCTACACCTTC	CATSGPYGYTF
-	-	TRBV6-1	TRBJ2-2	TGTGCCAGCAGTGGGGGCGGGAAGTCCAGCGGGGAGCTGTTTTTT	CASSGGGKSSGELFF
TRBD1	-	TRBV2	TRBJ1-2	TGTGCTAGCAGTGAAGACAGGGGCGGGGGCTACACCTTC	CASSEDRGGGYTF
-	-	TRBV13	TRBJ2-1	TGTGCCAGCAGCTTATCACCGGGCGGGGCCTACAATGAGCAGTTCTTC	CASSLSPGGAYNEQFF
TRBD1	-	TRBV29-1	TRBJ2-2	TGCAGCGTTTGGACAGGGCCCGGGGAGCTGTTTTTT	CSVWTGPGELFF
TRBD2	-	TRBV5-1	TRBJ2-1	TGCGCCAGCAGCCCGGACAGCGGGAGTGGGAATGAGCAGTTCTTC	CASSPDSGSGNEQFF
-	-	TRBV27	TRBJ1-1	TGTGCCAGCAGTTTATCGACTGGCGGGACTGAAGCTTTCTTT	CASSLSTGGTEAFF
-	few	TRBV4-3	TRBJ2-3	TGCGCCAGCAGCCAAGATCCCGATAGCGGTGGGGGCACAGATACGCAGTATTTT	CASSQDPDSGGGTDTQYF
TRBD1	-	TRBV4-1	TRBJ2-7	TGCGCCAGCAGAATGAGGACAGGGTATGACGAGCAGTACTTC	CASRMRTGYDEQYF
TRBD1	-	TRBV19	TRBJ1-1	TGTGCCAGTAGCACACGCACAGGGGGCGTTGTGACTGAAGCTTTCTTT	CASSTRTGGVVTEAFF
TRBD2	-	TRBV7-2	TRBJ2-7	TGTGCCAGCAGCTTACTAGGGACTAGCGGGTTCCTCTCCTACGAGCAGTACTTC	CASSLLGTSGFLSYEQYF
TRBD1	-	TRBV6-6	TRBJ2-3	TGTGCCAGCAGTCCACCAGGGGGCAGAGATACGCAGTATTTT	CASSPPGGRDTQYF
TRBD2	-	TRBV29-1	TRBJ2-5	TGCAGCGTTGAGGCTAGCGGGAGGGCCCAAGAGACCCAGTACTTC	CSVEASGRAQETQYF
-	-	TRBV7-2	TRBJ1-1	TGTGCCAGCACCCTAGGGGGATTCGAAGCTTTCTTT	CASTLGGFEAFF
-	-	TRBV5-4	TRBJ1-1	TGTGCCAGCGCCTTTGCTGGGCGACCGATGAACACTGAAGCTTTCTTT	CASAFAGRPMNTEAFF
-	-	TRBV28	TRBJ2-7	TGTGCCAGCAGCGCTCCTGCTAGCGTTGCCTCCTACGAGCAGTACTTC	CASSAPASVASYEQYF
TRBD2	once	TRBV14	TRBJ2-1	TGTGCCAGCACCCAAAGTGGTCTAGCGGGACAGCATGAGCAGTTCTTC	CASTQSGLAGQHEQFF
TRBD1	-	TRBV12-5	TRBJ1-1	TGTGCTAGTGGTTTGCCCCGGACAGGGGGCGGCACTGAAGCTTTCTTT	CASGLPRTGGGTEAFF
-	-	TRBV13	TRBJ2-7	TGTGCCAGCAGCGACAGGTTTGTTTCAGTTCAGTACTTC	CASSDRFVSVQYF
-	-	TRBV5-1	TRBJ1-1	TGCGCCAGCAGCTTGGGTATGAACACTGAAGCTTTCTTT	CASSLGMNTEAFF